Sequencing of this T cell receptor beta chain was carried out in a study of CD8 T cells in Susac syndrome. Reverse transcription of about 0.45 to 1 ug RNA was performed with random hexamers. TCRdb re-analysed the immunoSEQ multiplex PCR reads in MiXCR, keeping a single row per CDR3 protein. The sample has approximately 160,000 distinct CDR3 sequences, roughly 95% seen once. From germline, CDR1 is LNHDA and CDR2 SQIVND (reference sequence). The CDR3 has 14 amino acids. V trimming: 4 bases; J trimming: 9 bases; junction bases outside the gene matches: 11. This sequence originates from a human donor with Susac syndrome. The sample comprised CD4+ T cells from PBMCs. The rearrangement joins TRBV19 to TRBJ1-1, with 7 bases fitting TRBD1. The CDR3 is CASSTNSRDSKAFF. CDR3 sequence (DNA): TGTGCCAGTAGTACAAATAGCCGGGACAGTAAAGCTTTCTTT.